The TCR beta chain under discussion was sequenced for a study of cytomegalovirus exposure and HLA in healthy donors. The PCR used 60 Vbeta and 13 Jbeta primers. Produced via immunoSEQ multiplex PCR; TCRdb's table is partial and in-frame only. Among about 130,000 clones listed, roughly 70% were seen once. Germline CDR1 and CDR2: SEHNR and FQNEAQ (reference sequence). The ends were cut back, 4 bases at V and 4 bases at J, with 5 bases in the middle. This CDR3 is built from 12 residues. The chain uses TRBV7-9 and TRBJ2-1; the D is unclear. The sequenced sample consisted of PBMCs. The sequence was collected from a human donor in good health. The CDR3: CASSSVYNEQFF. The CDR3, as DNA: TGTGCCAGCAGCTCCGTGTACAATGAGCAGTTCTTC.